Listed below are T cell receptor beta chains from one sample, sequenced in a study of CD8 T cells in Susac syndrome. Each CDR3 protein is one row after TCRdb ran MiXCR on the immunoSEQ multiplex PCR reads. The table includes 160,000 or so distinct CDR3 sequences, 93% detected once. Sequencing used CD4+ T cells from PBMCs. The receptors shown here come from a human donor in good health. The CDR3 runs from the conserved cysteine through the conserved F or W. A D gene is named only where the DNA matches it firmly.

D gene: -
J gene: TRBJ2-5
V gene: TRBV29-1
CDR3 DNA: TGCAGCGTTGAAGATCTGTCTAGGGGTGGGGAGACCCAGTACTTC
CDR3 protein: CSVEDLSRGGETQYF

D gene: -
J gene: TRBJ1-2
V gene: TRBV18
CDR3 DNA: TGTGCCAGCTCACCACAACAGGACTATGGCTACACCTTC
CDR3 protein: CASSPQQDYGYTF

D gene: TRBD1
J gene: TRBJ2-7
V gene: TRBV29-1
CDR3 DNA: TGCAGCGTGCGAACAGGGGCCTTAACGTACGAGCAGTACTTC
CDR3 protein: CSVRTGALTYEQYF

D gene: -
J gene: TRBJ2-3
V gene: TRBV5-1
CDR3 DNA: TGCGCCAGCAGCCCCCATGAACAGTCCGCGCAGTATTTT
CDR3 protein: CASSPHEQSAQYF

D gene: -
J gene: TRBJ2-3
V gene: TRBV20-1
CDR3 DNA: TGCAGTGCAGGGCATCAAGGGAATACGCAGTATTTT
CDR3 protein: CSAGHQGNTQYF

D gene: TRBD1
J gene: TRBJ1-5
V gene: TRBV18
CDR3 DNA: TGTGCCAGCTCACCGCGCGGGACAGGGAATCAGCCCCAGCATTTT
CDR3 protein: CASSPRGTGNQPQHF

D gene: -
J gene: TRBJ1-5
V gene: TRBV4-1
CDR3 DNA: TGCGCCAGCAGCCCGGGGATCTGGCAGTTCAATCAGCCCCAGCATTTT
CDR3 protein: CASSPGIWQFNQPQHF

D gene: -
J gene: TRBJ1-6
V gene: TRBV20-1
CDR3 DNA: TGCAGTGCCACCGGGGGGGGCGGATATAATTCACCCCTCCACTTT
CDR3 protein: CSATGGGGYNSPLHF

D gene: -
J gene: TRBJ2-3
V gene: TRBV12-3/TRBV12-4
CDR3 DNA: TGTGCCAGCACTACCCGCTACACAGATACGCAGTATTTT
CDR3 protein: CASTTRYTDTQYF

D gene: TRBD2
J gene: TRBJ2-1
V gene: TRBV20-1
CDR3 DNA: TGCAGTGCTTCCCCGAGCGGGGGACCCTACAATGAGCAGTTCTTC
CDR3 protein: CSASPSGGPYNEQFF

D gene: -
J gene: TRBJ2-2
V gene: TRBV5-6
CDR3 DNA: TGTGCCAGCAGCTTAAGACAGGTTGCCCTGTGGGCCGGGGAGCTGTTTTTT
CDR3 protein: CASSLRQVALWAGELFF

D gene: -
J gene: TRBJ1-1
V gene: TRBV29-1
CDR3 DNA: TGCAGCGCCACGTCTTTGAACACTGAAGCTTTCTTT
CDR3 protein: CSATSLNTEAFF

D gene: TRBD1
J gene: TRBJ2-2
V gene: TRBV29-1
CDR3 DNA: TGCAGCGCCGGGACAGGGTCTGTCGGGGAGCTGTTTTTT
CDR3 protein: CSAGTGSVGELFF

D gene: TRBD1
J gene: TRBJ2-5
V gene: TRBV20-1
CDR3 DNA: TGCAGTGCTAAGACAGGGCTAGAGACCCAGTACTTC
CDR3 protein: CSAKTGLETQYF

D gene: -
J gene: TRBJ2-1
V gene: TRBV4-1
CDR3 DNA: TGCGCCAGCAGCCAAGGGTACTTAGCCTACAATGAGCAGTTCTTC
CDR3 protein: CASSQGYLAYNEQFF

D gene: -
J gene: TRBJ1-6
V gene: TRBV7-6
CDR3 DNA: TGTGCCAGCAGCCTAAATCCTCCGGACGAGGGGTTAGGGAATTCACCCCTCCACTTT
CDR3 protein: CASSLNPPDEGLGNSPLHF

D gene: -
J gene: TRBJ2-2
V gene: TRBV19
CDR3 DNA: TGTGCCAGTAGTGGATTGTTAGGCGGGGAGCTGTTTTTT
CDR3 protein: CASSGLLGGELFF